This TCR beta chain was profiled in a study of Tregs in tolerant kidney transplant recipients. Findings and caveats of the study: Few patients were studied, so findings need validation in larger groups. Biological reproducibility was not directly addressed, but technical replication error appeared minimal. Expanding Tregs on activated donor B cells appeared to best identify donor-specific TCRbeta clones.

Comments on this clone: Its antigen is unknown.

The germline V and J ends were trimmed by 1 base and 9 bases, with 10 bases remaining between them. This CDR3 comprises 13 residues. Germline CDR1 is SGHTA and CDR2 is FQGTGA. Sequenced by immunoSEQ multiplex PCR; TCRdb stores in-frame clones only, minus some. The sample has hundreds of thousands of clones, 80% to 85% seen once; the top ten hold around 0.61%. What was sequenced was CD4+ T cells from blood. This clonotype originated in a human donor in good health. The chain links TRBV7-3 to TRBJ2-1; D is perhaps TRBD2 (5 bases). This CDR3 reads CASSLRDAGEQFF. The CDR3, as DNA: TGTGCCAGCAGCTTAAGAGATGCGGGTGAGCAGTTCTTC.